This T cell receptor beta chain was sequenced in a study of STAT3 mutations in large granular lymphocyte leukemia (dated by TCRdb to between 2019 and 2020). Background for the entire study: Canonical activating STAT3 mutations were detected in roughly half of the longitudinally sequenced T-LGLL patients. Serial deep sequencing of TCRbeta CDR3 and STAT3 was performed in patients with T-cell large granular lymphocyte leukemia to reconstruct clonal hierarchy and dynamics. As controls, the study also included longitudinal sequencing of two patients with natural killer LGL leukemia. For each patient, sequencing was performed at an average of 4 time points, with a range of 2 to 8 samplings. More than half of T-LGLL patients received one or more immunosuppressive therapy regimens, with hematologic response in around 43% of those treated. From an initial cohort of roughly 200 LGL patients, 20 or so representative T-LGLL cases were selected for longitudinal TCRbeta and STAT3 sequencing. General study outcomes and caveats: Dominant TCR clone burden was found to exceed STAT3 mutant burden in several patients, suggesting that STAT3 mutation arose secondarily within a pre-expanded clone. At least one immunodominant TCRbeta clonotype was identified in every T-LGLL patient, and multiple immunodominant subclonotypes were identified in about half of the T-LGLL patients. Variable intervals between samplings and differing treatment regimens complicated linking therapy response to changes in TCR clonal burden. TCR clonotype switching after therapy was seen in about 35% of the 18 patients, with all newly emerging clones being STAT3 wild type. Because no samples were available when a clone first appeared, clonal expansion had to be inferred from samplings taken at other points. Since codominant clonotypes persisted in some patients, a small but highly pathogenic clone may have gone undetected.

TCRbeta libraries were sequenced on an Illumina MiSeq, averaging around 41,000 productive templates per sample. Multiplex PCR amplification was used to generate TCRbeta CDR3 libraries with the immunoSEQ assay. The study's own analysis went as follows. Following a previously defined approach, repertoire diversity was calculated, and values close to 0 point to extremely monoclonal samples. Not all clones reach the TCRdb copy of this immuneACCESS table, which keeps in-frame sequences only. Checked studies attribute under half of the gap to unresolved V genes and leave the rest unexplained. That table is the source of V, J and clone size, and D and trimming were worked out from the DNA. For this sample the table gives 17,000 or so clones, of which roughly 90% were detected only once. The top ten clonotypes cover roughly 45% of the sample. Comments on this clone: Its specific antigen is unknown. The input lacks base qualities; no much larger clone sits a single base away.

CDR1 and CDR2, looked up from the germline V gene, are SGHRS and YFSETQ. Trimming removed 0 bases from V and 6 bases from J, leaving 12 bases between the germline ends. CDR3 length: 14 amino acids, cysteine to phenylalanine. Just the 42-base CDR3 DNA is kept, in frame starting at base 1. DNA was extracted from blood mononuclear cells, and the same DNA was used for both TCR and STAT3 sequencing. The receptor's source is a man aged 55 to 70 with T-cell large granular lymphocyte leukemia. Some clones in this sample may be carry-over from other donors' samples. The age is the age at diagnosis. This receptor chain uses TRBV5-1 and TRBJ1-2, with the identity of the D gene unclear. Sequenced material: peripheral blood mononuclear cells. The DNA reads TGCGCCAGCAGCTTGGTGGCAGCAAGGGATGGCTACACCTTC. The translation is CASSLVAARDGYTF.